The table lists the clone carrying this T cell receptor beta chain with many counts. Its target is unknown. This specimen comes from a study of T cells after yellow fever vaccination. Study-level results: Detected again after the booster were most primary-vaccination clones, at 96% CD4 and 80% to 90% CD8.

The germline gives CDR1 WSHSY, CDR2 SAAADI. Trimming took 8 bases from V and 7 from J; bases not matched to a gene: 6. The CDR3 is 13 residues long. TCRdb itself ran the 5' RACE reads through MiXCR, one entry per CDR3 protein. The data contain almost 600,000 distinct CDR3 sequences, 13% of them singletons. The chain is built from TRBV10-2 and TRBJ2-4; TRBD1 aligns across 9 bases. This clonotype originated in a young man who received the YFV17D yellow fever vaccine. The sample consisted of PBMCs, taken on the day of the yellow fever booster vaccination. CDR3 DNA sequence: TGCGCCAGCGATACCGGGACAGGGAACATTCAGTACTTC. Translating it yields CASDTGTGNIQYF.